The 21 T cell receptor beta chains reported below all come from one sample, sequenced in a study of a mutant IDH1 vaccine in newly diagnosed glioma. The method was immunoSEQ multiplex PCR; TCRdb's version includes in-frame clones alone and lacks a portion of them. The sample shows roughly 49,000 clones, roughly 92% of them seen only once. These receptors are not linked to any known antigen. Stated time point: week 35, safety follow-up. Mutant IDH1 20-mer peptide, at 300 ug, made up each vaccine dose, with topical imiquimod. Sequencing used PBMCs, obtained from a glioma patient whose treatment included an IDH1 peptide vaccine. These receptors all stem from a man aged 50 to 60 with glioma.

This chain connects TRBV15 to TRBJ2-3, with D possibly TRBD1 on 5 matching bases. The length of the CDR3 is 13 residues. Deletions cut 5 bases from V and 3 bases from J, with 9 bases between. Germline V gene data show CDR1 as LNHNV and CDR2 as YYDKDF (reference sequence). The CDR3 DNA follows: TGTGCCACCAGCCGCCCAGGGACAGATACGCAGTATTTT. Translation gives CATSRPGTDTQYF.

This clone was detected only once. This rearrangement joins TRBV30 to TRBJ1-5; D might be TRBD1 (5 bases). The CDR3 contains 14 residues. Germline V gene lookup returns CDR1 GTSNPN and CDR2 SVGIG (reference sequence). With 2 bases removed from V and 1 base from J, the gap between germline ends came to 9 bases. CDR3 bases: TGTGCCTGGAGTACAGGAACCAGCAATCAGCCCCAGCATTTT. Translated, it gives CAWSTGTSNQPQHF.

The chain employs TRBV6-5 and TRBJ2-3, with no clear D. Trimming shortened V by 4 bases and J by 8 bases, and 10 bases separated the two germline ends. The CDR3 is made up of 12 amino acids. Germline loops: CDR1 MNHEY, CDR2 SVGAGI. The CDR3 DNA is TGTGCCAGCAGTTCTCAGGCTTCTACGCAGTATTTT. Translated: CASSSQASTQYF.

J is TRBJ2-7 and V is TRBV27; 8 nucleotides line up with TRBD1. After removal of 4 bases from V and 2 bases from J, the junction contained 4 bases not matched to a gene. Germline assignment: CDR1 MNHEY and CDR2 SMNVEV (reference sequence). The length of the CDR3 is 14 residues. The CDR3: CASSSRDRTYEQYF. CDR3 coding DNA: TGTGCCAGCAGTTCTCGGGACAGGACCTACGAGCAGTACTTC.

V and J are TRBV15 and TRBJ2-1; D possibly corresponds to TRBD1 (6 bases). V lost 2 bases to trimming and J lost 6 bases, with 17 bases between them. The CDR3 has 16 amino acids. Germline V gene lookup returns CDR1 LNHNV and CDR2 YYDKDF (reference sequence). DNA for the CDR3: TGTGCCACCAGCAGACGACGACAGGTTTCGGGCAATGAGCAGTTCTTC. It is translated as CATSRRRQVSGNEQFF.

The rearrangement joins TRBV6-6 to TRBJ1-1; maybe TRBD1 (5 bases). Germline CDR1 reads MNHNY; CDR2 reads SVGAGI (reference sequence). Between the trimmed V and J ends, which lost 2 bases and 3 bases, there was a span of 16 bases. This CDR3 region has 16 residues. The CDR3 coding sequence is TGTGCCAGCAGTTACCTATCCTCCAGGGTAGACACTGAAGCTTTCTTT. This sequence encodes CASSYLSSRVDTEAFF.

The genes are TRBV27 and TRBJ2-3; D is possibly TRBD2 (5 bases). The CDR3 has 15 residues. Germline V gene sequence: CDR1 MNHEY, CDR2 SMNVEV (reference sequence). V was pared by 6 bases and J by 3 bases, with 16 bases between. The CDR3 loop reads CASSLLALGTDTQYF. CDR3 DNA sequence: TGTGCCAGCAGCCTCCTAGCTTTGGGGACAGATACGCAGTATTTT.

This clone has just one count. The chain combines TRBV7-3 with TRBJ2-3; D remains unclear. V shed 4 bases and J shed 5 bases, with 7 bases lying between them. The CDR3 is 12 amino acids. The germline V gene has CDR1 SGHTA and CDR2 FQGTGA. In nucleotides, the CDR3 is TGTGCCAGCAGCTCAAATCAAGATACGCAGTATTTT. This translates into CASSSNQDTQYF.

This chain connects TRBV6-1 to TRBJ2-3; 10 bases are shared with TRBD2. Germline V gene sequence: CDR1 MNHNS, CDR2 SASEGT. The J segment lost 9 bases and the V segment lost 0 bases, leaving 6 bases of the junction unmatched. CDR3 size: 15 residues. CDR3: CASSEAASGRGTQYF. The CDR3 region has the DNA TGTGCCAGCAGTGAAGCCGCTAGCGGGAGAGGCACGCAGTATTTT.

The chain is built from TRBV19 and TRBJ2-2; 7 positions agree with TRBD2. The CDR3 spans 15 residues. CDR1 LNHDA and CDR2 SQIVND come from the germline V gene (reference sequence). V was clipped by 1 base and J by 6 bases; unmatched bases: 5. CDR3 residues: CASSIGARGAGELFF. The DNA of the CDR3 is TGTGCCAGTAGTATAGGGGCCCGGGGGGCCGGGGAGCTGTTTTTT.

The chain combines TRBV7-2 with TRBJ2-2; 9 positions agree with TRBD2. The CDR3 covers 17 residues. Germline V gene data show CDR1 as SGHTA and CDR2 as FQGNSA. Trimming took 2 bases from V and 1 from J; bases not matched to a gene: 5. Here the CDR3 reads CASSLLAGGLNTGELFF. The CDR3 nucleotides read TGTGCCAGCAGCTTACTTGCGGGAGGGCTGAACACCGGGGAGCTGTTTTTT.

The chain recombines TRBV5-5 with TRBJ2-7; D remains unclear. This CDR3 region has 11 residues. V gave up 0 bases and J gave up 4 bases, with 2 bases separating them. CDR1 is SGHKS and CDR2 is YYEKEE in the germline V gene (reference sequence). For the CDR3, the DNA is TGTGCCAGCAGCTTGGCGTACGAGCAGTACTTC. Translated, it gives CASSLAYEQYF.

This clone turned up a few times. The CDR3 reads CTSSHYRDHIYEQYF. CDR3 bases: TGCACCAGCAGCCATTACCGGGACCATATCTACGAGCAGTACTTC. This sequence joins TRBV1 and TRBJ2-7. TRBV1 counts as a pseudogene. The CDR3 is 15 residues long.

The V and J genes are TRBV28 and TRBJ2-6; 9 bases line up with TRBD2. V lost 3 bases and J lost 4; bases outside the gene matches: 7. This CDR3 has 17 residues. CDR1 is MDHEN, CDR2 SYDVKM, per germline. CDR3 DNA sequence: TGTGCCAGCAGTTTTGGGCGGGGGGGGCTAGGGGCCAACGTCCTGACTTTC. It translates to CASSFGRGGLGANVLTF. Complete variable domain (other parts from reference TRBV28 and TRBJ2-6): DVKVTQSSRYLVKRTGEKVFLECVQDMDHENMFWYRQDPGLGLRLIYFSYDVKMKEKGDIPEGYSVSREKKERFSLILESASTNQTSMYLCASSFGRGGLGANVLTFGAGSRLTVL.

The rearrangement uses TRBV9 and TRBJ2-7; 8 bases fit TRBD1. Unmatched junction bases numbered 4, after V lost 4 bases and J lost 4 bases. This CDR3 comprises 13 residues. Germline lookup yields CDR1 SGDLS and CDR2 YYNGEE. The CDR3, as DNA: TGTGCCAGCAGCACGGACAGGGAGTACGAGCAGTACTTC. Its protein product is CASSTDREYEQYF.

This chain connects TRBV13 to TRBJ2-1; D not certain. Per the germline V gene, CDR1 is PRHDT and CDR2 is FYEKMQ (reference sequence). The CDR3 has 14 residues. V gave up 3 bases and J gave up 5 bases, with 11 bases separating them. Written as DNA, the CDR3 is TGTGCCAGCAGCTTTAACAGACTCGACAATGAGCAGTTCTTC. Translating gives CASSFNRLDNEQFF.

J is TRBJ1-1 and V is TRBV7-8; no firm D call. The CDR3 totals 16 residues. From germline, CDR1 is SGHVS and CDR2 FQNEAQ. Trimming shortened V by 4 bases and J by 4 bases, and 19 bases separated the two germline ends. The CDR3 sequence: CASSSLAGRLATEAFF. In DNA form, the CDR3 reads TGTGCCAGCAGCTCCCTGGCGGGCAGGTTAGCCACTGAAGCTTTCTTT.

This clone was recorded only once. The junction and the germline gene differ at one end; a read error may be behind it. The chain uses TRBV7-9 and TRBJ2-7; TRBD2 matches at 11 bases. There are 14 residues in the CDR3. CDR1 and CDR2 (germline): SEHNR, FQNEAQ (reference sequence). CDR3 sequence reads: CASSIAGGAYEQYF. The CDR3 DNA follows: TGTGCCAGCAGCATAGCGGGAGGGGCCTACGAGCAGTACTTC.

CDR3 coding DNA: TGTGCCAGCAGCCCTACGCGAAATGAAAAACTGTTTTTT. Its protein product is CASSPTRNEKLFF. The chain couples TRBV6-5 to TRBJ1-4; unclear D gene. The CDR3 is made up of 13 amino acids. Germline values: CDR1 MNHEY, CDR2 SVGAGI. Trimming left V 6 bases short and J 5 bases short, with 10 bases between.

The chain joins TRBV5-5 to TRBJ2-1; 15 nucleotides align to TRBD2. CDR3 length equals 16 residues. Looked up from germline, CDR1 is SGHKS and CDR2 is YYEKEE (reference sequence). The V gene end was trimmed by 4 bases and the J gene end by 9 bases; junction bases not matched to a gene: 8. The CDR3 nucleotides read TGTGCCAGCAGCATTTTCGGACTAGCGGGGGGGGGTGAGCAGTTCTTC. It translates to CASSIFGLAGGGEQFF.

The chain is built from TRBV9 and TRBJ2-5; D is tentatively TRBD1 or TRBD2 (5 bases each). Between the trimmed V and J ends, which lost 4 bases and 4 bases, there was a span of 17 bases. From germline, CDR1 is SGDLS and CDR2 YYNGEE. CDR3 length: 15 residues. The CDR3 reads CASSSGTQEVETQYF. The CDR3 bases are TGTGCCAGCAGCTCCGGGACGCAGGAAGTAGAGACCCAGTACTTC.